In its sample, the clone carrying this T cell receptor (beta chain) was seen many times. This CDR3 contains 15 residues. Germline CDR1 MNHEY, CDR2 SMNVEV (reference sequence). V shed 6 bases, J shed 6 bases, and the junction held 9 bases outside the gene matches. This sample was included in a study of T cell repertoires in cytomegalovirus infection. MiXCR was run by TCRdb on the reads, yielding one entry per CDR3 protein. This table has approximately 500,000 distinct CDR3 sequences, 11% appearing once. The source material was PBMCs. The sequence was collected from a human donor in good health (CMV status not recorded). Some clones in this sample may be carry-over from other donors' samples. The chain employs TRBV27 and TRBJ2-1, with 9 bases fitting TRBD2. CDR3 coding DNA: TGTGCCAGCAGCAGGCCGGGACTAGCAGTCAATGAGCAGTTCTTC. It translates to CASSRPGLAVNEQFF.